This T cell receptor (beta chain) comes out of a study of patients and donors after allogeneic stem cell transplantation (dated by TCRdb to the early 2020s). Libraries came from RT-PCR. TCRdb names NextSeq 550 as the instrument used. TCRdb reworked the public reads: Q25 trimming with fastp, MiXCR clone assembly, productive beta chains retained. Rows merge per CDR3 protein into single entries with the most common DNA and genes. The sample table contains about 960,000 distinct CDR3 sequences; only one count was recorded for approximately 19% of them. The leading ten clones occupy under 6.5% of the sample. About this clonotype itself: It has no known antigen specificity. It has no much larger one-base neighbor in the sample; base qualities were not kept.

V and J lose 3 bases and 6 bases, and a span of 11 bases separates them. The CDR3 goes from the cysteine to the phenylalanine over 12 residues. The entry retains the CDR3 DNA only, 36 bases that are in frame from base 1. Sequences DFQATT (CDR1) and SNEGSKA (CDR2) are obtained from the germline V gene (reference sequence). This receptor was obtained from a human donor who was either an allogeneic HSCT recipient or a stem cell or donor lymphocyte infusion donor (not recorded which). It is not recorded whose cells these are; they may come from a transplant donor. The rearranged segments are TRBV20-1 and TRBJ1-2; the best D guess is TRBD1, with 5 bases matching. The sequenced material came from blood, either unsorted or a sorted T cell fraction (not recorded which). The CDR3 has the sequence CSASYGGDGYTF. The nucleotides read TGCAGTGCTAGTTATGGAGGGGATGGCTACACCTTC.